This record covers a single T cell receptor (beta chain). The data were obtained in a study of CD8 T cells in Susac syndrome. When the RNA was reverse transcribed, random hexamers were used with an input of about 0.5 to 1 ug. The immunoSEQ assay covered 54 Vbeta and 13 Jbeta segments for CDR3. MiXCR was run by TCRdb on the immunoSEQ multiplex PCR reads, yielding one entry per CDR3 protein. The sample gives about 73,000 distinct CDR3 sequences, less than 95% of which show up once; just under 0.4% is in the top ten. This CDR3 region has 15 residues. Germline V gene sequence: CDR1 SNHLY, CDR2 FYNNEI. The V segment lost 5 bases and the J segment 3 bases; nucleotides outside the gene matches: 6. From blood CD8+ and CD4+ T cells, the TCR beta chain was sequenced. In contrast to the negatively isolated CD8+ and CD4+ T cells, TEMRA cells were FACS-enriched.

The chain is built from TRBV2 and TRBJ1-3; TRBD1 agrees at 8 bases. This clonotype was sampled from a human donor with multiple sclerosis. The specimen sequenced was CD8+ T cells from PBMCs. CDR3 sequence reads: CASSQGASLGNTIYF. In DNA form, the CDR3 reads TGTGCCAGCAGTCAGGGGGCCTCTCTTGGAAACACCATATATTTT.